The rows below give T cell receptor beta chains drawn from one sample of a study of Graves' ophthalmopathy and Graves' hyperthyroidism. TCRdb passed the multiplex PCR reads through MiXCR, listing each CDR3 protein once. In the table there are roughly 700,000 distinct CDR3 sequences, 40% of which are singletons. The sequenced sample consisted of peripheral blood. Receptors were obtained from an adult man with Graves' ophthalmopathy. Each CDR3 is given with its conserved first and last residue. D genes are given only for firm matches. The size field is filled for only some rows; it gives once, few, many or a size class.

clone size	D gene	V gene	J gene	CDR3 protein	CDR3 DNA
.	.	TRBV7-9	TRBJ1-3	CAGSIGTDSGNTIYF	TGTGCCGGCAGCATCGGGACGGACTCTGGAAACACCATATATTTT
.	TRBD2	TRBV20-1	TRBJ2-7	CSAGGLADSYEQYF	TGCAGTGCTGGAGGACTAGCGGATTCCTACGAGCAGTACTTC
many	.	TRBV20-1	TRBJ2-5	CSAKMGGDTEYF	TGCAGTGCTAAGATGGGGGGGGACACAGAGTACTTC
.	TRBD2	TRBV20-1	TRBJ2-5	CSAFRLAGGAIEETQYF	TGCAGTGCTTTCCGACTAGCGGGGGGGGCCATAGAAGAGACCCAGTACTTC
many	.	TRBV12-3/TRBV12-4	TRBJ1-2	CASSLTGTTYGYTF	TGTGCCAGCAGTTTAACAGGGACTACCTATGGCTACACCTTC
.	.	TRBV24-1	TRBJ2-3	CATSDLQDTQYF	TGTGCCACCAGTGATTTGCAGGATACGCAGTATTTT
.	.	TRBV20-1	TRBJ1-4	CSARAPREGLANEKLFF	TGCAGTGCTAGAGCGCCGAGGGAGGGCTTAGCTAATGAAAAACTGTTTTTT
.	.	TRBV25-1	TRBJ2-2	CASSEYGEGELFF	TGTGCCAGCAGTGAATATGGGGAGGGGGAGCTGTTTTTC
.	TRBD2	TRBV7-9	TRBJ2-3	CASNLPGLAAYTQYF	TGTGCCAGCAATCTACCGGGACTAGCTGCGTATACGCAGTATTTT
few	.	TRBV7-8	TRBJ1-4	CASSLNRATNEKLFF	TGTGCCAGCAGCTTAAACAGGGCTACTAATGAAAAACTGTTTTTT
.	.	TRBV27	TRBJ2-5	CASSLYHSQETQYF	TGTGCCAGCAGTTTATATCACAGTCAAGAGACCCAGTACTTC
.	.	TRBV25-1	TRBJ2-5	CASRSTGQETQYF	TGTGCCAGCAGGAGCACAGGGCAAGAGACCCAGTACTTC
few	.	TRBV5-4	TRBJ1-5	CASSHGGSNQPQHF	TGTGCCAGCAGCCACGGTGGTAGCAATCAGCCCCAGCATTTT
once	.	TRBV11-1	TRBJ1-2	CASSTVDINYGYTF	TGTGCCAGCAGCACCGTCGACATCAACTATGGCTACACCTTC
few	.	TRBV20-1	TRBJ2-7	CSARPGVSPYEQYF	TGCAGTGCTAGACCCGGGGTGTCGCCCTACGAGCAGTACTTC
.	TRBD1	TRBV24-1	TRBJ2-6	CASSLMRGQGAPGANVLTF	TGTGCCAGCAGTTTAATGCGTGGACAGGGGGCGCCTGGGGCCAACGTCCTGACTTTC
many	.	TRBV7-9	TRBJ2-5	CASEDSWDFRF	TGTGCCAGCGAGGACTCCTGGGACTTTCGCTTC
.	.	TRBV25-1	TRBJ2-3	CASSRSGTDTQYF	TGTGCCAGCAGTCGTAGCGGCACAGATACGCAGTATTTT
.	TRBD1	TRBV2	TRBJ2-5	CASITGQGPYLVQYF	TGTGCCAGCATCACGGGACAGGGGCCTTATTTAGTCCAGTACTTC
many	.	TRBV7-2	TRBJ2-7	CASSPYGGEQYF	TGTGCCAGCAGCCCCTACGGGGGCGAGCAGTACTTC
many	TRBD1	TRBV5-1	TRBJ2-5	CASSINSGTEETQYF	TGCGCCAGCAGCATCAACTCCGGGACAGAAGAGACCCAGTACTTC
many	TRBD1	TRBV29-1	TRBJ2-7	CSVRDRASYEQYF	TGCAGCGTGAGGGACAGGGCCTCCTACGAGCAGTACTTC
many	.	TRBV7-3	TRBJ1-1	CASRYGTYGEAFF	TGTGCCAGCAGATACGGGACCTACGGTGAAGCTTTCTTT
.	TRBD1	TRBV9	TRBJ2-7	CASSVGTGAPYEQYF	TGTGCCAGCAGCGTCGGAACAGGGGCTCCCTACGAGCAGTACTTC
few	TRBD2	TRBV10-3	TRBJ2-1	CAIRGLAGGDEQFF	TGTGCCATCAGGGGCCTAGCGGGAGGGGATGAGCAGTTCTTC
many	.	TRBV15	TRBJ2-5	CATSPVGVQGVQYF	TGTGCCACCAGCCCAGTGGGGGTTCAAGGGGTCCAGTACTTC
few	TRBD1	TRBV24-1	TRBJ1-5	CASSSRTGYNQPQHF	TGTGCCAGCAGTTCGAGGACAGGGTACAATCAGCCCCAGCATTTT
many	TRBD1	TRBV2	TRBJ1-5	CASSLRGQGSNQPQHF	TGTGCCAGCAGTCTAAGGGGACAGGGGAGCAATCAGCCCCAGCATTTT
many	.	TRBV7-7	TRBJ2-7	CASSLATNYEQYF	TGTGCTAGCAGCTTAGCGACAAACTACGAGCAGTACTTC
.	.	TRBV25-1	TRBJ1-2	CASSAPQGAGYTF	TGTGCCAGCAGTGCCCCACAGGGTGCCGGCTACACCTTC
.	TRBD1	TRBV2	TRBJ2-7	CASSPLGQMDF	TGTGCCAGCAGTCCTTTGGGACAGATGGACTTC
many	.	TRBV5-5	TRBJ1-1	CASSWSGRSEAFF	TGTGCCAGCAGCTGGAGCGGTCGCAGTGAAGCTTTCTTT
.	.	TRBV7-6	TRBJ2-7	CASSPGPEQYF	TGTGCCAGCTCACCAGGACCCGAGCAGTACTTC
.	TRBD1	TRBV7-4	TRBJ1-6	CASSLTGTGRNNSPLHF	TGTGCCAGCAGTTTAACCGGGACAGGGCGAAATAATTCACCCCTCCACTTT
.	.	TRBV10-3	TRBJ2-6	CAIRGSGANVLTF	TGTGCCATCAGGGGATCTGGGGCCAACGTCCTGACTTTC
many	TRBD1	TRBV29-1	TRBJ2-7	CSGEDRVPYEQYF	TGCAGCGGCGAGGACAGGGTCCCCTACGAGCAGTACTTC
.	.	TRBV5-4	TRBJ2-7	CASSFFMDSYEQYF	TGTGCCAGCAGCTTCTTCATGGACTCCTACGAGCAGTACTTC
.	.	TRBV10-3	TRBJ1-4	CAISDRPNEKLFF	TGTGCCATCAGTGACAGACCGAATGAAAAACTGTTTTTT
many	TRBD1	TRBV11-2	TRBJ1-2	CASSPARQGGGYTF	TGTGCCAGCAGCCCGGCCAGACAGGGTGGTGGCTACACCTTC
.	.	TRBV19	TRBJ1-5	CASSIRRSNQPQHF	TGTGCCAGTAGTATAAGGCGCAGCAATCAGCCCCAGCATTTT
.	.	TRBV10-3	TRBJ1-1	CAISESGVRAEAFF	TGTGCCATCAGTGAGTCGGGGGTTAGGGCTGAAGCTTTCTTT
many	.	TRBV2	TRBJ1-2	CASSGQGIAGYTF	TGTGCCAGCAGTGGGCAGGGTATTGCTGGCTACACCTTC
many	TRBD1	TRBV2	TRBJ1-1	CASRDGTGRGEAFF	TGTGCCAGCAGAGACGGGACAGGGAGGGGAGAGGCTTTCTTT
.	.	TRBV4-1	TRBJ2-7	CASSQEGRVQYF	TGCGCCAGCAGCCAAGAGGGCAGGGTGCAGTACTTC
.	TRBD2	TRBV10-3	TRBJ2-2	CASSFPLHLAGGRTGELFF	TGTGCCAGCAGTTTCCCCCTCCATCTAGCGGGGGGGCGGACCGGGGAGCTGTTTTTT
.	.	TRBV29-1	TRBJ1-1	CSVSGGDAFF	TGCAGCGTTAGTGGGGGGGACGCTTTCTTT
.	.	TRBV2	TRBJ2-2	CASSELQRTGELFF	TGTGCCAGCAGTGAACTTCAGCGCACCGGGGAGCTGTTTTTT
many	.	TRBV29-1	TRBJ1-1	CSVEDPSVVGAEAFF	TGCAGCGTTGAAGACCCTTCTGTGGTTGGCGCTGAAGCTTTCTTT
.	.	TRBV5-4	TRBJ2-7	CASSPSRGHVREQYF	TGTGCCAGCAGCCCAAGTCGAGGCCATGTTCGGGAGCAGTACTTC
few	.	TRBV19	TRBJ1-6	CARPHLYNSPLHF	TGTGCCAGACCACATCTCTATAATTCACCCCTCCACTTT
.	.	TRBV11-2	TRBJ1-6	CASSSTGINSPLHF	TGTGCCAGCAGCTCCACAGGGATCAATTCACCCCTCCACTTT